The clone carrying this T cell receptor (beta chain) has more than one count but fewer than ten. The data stem from a study of beta chain features in type 1 diabetes. Expressed TCRB transcripts were sequenced, since all the RNA that had been isolated was reverse transcribed. TCRdb's table, derived via immunoSEQ multiplex PCR, lists solely in-frame clones and lacks some. This sample has about 40,000 clones, with over 45% found just once. Germline lookup yields CDR1 SGDLS and CDR2 YYNGEE. V was clipped by 3 bases and J by 6 bases; unmatched bases: 2. This CDR3 is 14 amino acids long. The chain couples TRBV9 to TRBJ1-5; 11 bases are a match to TRBD1. This clonotype originated in a woman under 30 in good health. The sample was central memory CD4+ T cells from blood. CDR3 in amino acids: CASSAGTGGQPQHF. Here the CDR3 DNA reads TGTGCCAGCAGCGCCGGGACAGGGGGTCAGCCCCAGCATTTT.